The 17 T cell receptor beta chains listed next were all sequenced from one sample in a study of blood T cell repertoires in COVID-19. Data came from immunoSEQ multiplex PCR; TCRdb stores just in-frame clones and leaves some out. The sample holds about 87,000 clones, about four fifths seen once. The sequenced sample was peripheral blood. These receptors were taken from a woman in her seventies with acute or convalescent COVID-19.

This chain links TRBV19 with TRBJ1-2; D remains unclear. Trimming removed 4 bases from V and 4 bases from J, with 16 bases in between. The CDR3 totals 15 residues. From germline, CDR1 is LNHDA and CDR2 SQIVND (reference sequence). CDR3 protein: CASSKKDGGVYGYTF. The CDR3 DNA sequence: TGTGCCAGTAGTAAGAAAGATGGAGGAGTCTATGGCTACACCTTC.

This rearrangement joins TRBV2 to TRBJ1-2; 7 bases are a match to TRBD1. The J segment lost 5 bases and the V segment lost 6 bases, leaving 9 bases of the junction unmatched. The CDR3 spans 14 residues. Germline values: CDR1 SNHLY, CDR2 FYNNEI. The DNA of the CDR3 is TGTGCCAGCAGGAACTCCGGGACAGTTTATGGCTACACCTTC. It encodes CASRNSGTVYGYTF.

The chain employs TRBV27 and TRBJ2-3; tentative D call: TRBD1 (6 bases). Trimming removed 4 bases at V and 4 bases at J, with 6 bases between. This CDR3 has 12 residues. Per germline, CDR1 MNHEY and CDR2 SMNVEV (reference sequence). The CDR3 loop reads CASSSGADTQYF. CDR3 nucleotide sequence: TGTGCCAGCAGTTCAGGGGCAGATACGCAGTATTTT.

The rearrangement uses TRBV5-5 and TRBJ1-1; unclear D gene. Trimming cost V 4 bases and J 0 bases, with 13 bases left between them. Germline loops: CDR1 SGHKS, CDR2 YYEKEE (reference sequence). The CDR3 spans 15 residues. This CDR3 reads CASSLSGGVNTEAFF. The CDR3 coding sequence is TGTGCCAGCAGCCTGTCAGGTGGCGTGAACACTGAAGCTTTCTTT.

In this sample, this clone turned up a few times. V usage is TRBV10-3 and J usage is TRBJ2-7, with a tentative D call TRBD1 (6 bases). CDR3 size: 14 residues. Trimming left V 4 bases short and J 4 bases short, with 14 bases between. CDR1 is ENHRY and CDR2 is SYGVKD in the germline V gene. CDR3 nucleotides: TGTGCCATCAGTGTGCCGGACAGATTATACGAGCAGTACTTC. It is translated as CAISVPDRLYEQYF.

The chain employs TRBV19 and TRBJ2-1, with 13 bases matching TRBD2. CDR3 length: 16 residues. V trimming: 4 bases; J trimming: 8 bases; junction bases outside the gene matches: 8. Germline values: CDR1 LNHDA, CDR2 SQIVND (reference sequence). Written as DNA, the CDR3 is TGTGCCAGTAGTACTCGACTAGCGGGGGGCCTCGATGAGCAGTTCTTC. Its translation: CASSTRLAGGLDEQFF.

The rearrangement links TRBV5-1 to TRBJ1-2; TRBD1 matches at 8 bases. Per germline, CDR1 SGHRS and CDR2 YFSETQ. This CDR3 spans 15 amino acids. Trimming at V came to 5 bases and at J to 4 bases, leaving 10 bases not matched to a gene. This chain's CDR3 is CASSSGSTGAYGYTF. In DNA form, the CDR3 reads TGCGCCAGCAGTTCGGGATCGACAGGGGCCTATGGCTACACCTTC.

V usage is TRBV9 and J usage is TRBJ2-3; D is perhaps TRBD2 (6 bases). V lost 3 bases and J 6 bases, leaving 17 bases between the germline ends. The CDR3 runs to 15 residues. Germline CDR1 reads SGDLS; CDR2 reads YYNGEE. CDR3 nucleotide sequence: TGTGCCAGCAGCGGGGGGACTTTCCCAGGGGATACGCAGTATTTT. Translated, it gives CASSGGTFPGDTQYF.

The chain carries TRBV9 and TRBJ1-4; D remains ambiguous. The V and J ends lost 0 bases and 8 bases respectively, with 14 bases between them. The CDR3 is 15 residues long. The germline V gene has CDR1 SGDLS and CDR2 YYNGEE. The CDR3 coding sequence is TGTGCCAGCAGCGTAGGGGTCGGGATTGAGGAAAAACTGTTTTTT. As protein: CASSVGVGIEEKLFF.

The rearrangement joins TRBV5-8 to TRBJ1-4; TRBD1 is a possible D gene (5 bases). Between the trimmed V and J ends, which lost 0 bases and 11 bases, there was a span of 17 bases. The CDR3 spans 15 residues. From germline, CDR1 is SGHTS and CDR2 YDEGEE. CDR3 region: CASSLGRGAGGKLFF. CDR3 bases: TGTGCCAGCAGCTTGGGTCGTGGCGCGGGGGGGAAACTGTTTTTT.

The chain links TRBV2 to TRBJ2-1; 9 bases are shared with TRBD2. The CDR3 has 14 amino acids. The V gene end was trimmed by 4 bases and the J gene end by 8 bases; junction bases not matched to a gene: 6. The germline V gene encodes CDR1 SNHLY and CDR2 FYNNEI. Here the CDR3 reads CASSVGRGGDEQFF. CDR3 in DNA: TGTGCCAGCAGTGTTGGGCGGGGGGGCGATGAGCAGTTCTTC.

The rearrangement joins TRBV15 to TRBJ1-5; tentative D call: TRBD1 (6 bases). Trimming cost V 3 bases and J 5 bases, with 14 bases left between them. This CDR3 region has 15 residues. The germline gives CDR1 LNHNV, CDR2 YYDKDF (reference sequence). The CDR3 loop is CATSSSRDIYQPQHF. CDR3 in DNA: TGTGCCACCAGCAGCTCCCGGGACATTTATCAGCCCCAGCATTTT.

V is TRBV19 and J is TRBJ2-6; 11 bases are a match to TRBD2. Germline V gene lookup returns CDR1 LNHDA and CDR2 SQIVND (reference sequence). V shed 7 bases and J 0 bases; nucleotides not matched to a gene: 14. The CDR3 contains 20 residues. CDR3 protein: CASIFSGRGSPDSGANVLTF. The CDR3 DNA reads TGTGCCAGTATTTTTAGCGGGAGGGGAAGTCCCGACTCTGGGGCCAACGTCCTGACTTTC.

The chain combines TRBV2 with TRBJ2-7, with D maybe TRBD1 (5 bases). Germline assignment: CDR1 SNHLY and CDR2 FYNNEI. The CDR3 has 13 amino acids. V was pared by 6 bases and J by 0 bases, with 9 bases between. The CDR3 here is CASRRDSSYEQYF. The CDR3 coding sequence is TGTGCCAGCAGGCGCGACAGCTCCTACGAGCAGTACTTC.

The chain combines TRBV7-8 with TRBJ1-1; no reliable D call. Trimming removed 1 base from V and 4 bases from J, with 7 bases in between. The CDR3 covers 13 residues. Germline-derived CDR1 and CDR2 are SGHVS and FQNEAQ. The CDR3 loop is CASSLGQITEAFF. As DNA, the CDR3 is TGTGCCAGCAGCTTAGGGCAGATCACTGAAGCTTTCTTT.

This clone was detected a few times. The CDR3 region has the DNA TGTGCCAGCAGACCGGCCTCAGGTGAAGCTTTCTTT. Translation gives CASRPASGEAFF. This chain links TRBV12-3 or TRBV12-4 with TRBJ1-1; D call uncertain. V lost 6 bases, J lost 7 bases, and 12 bases lay in between. CDR3 length: 12 residues.

The J gene is TRBJ1-2, the V gene TRBV27, with D perhaps TRBD1 (6 bases). Per the germline V gene, CDR1 is MNHEY and CDR2 is SMNVEV (reference sequence). V dropped 6 bases and J dropped 4 bases, with 18 bases sitting between them. This CDR3 has 15 residues. This CDR3 reads CASRLGGGAVYGYTF. The CDR3, as DNA: TGTGCCAGCAGGCTGGGTGGGGGGGCGGTCTATGGCTACACCTTC.